A single sample gave rise to the 2 T cell receptor beta chains below, sequenced in a study of immune heterogeneity within non-small cell lung tumors. It was with 32 V and 13 J primers that multiplex PCR amplified TCR beta CDR3. TCRdb itself ran the multiplex PCR reads through MiXCR, one entry per CDR3 protein. The repertoire holds around 29,000 distinct CDR3 sequences, 28% seen once, with around 3.9% in the top ten. For each sample, template was roughly 0.65 ug of bulk tumor genomic DNA. Several spatially distant biopsies were obtained per primary tumor intraoperatively. The study cohort was described as untreated, and its members had newly diagnosed non-small cell lung cancer. They went on to have curative surgery. The sequencing sample was made of lung tumor tissue. Receptor source: a man aged 40-55 years with non-small cell lung cancer.

This clonotype was counted only a few times. The genes are TRBV12-3 or TRBV12-4 and TRBJ2-4, with 7 bases aligning to TRBD2. With V trimmed by 3 bases and J by 7 bases, 6 bases remained unmatched. CDR3 length: 14 amino acids. CDR3 protein: CASSLSGEGNIQYF. CDR3 nucleotide sequence: TGTGCCAGCAGTTTGTCGGGGGAGGGGAACATTCAGTACTTC.

This clonotype occurred many times. The V and J genes are TRBV19 and TRBJ2-3; TRBD1 aligns across 9 bases. Germline lookup yields CDR1 LNHDA and CDR2 SQIVND (reference sequence). The CDR3 is 15 residues long. Trimming cost V 4 bases and J 1 base; bases outside gene matches: 3. CDR3 loop: CASSTWTGGTDTQYF. The CDR3 DNA sequence: TGTGCCAGTAGTACCTGGACAGGGGGCACAGATACGCAGTATTTT.